The TCR beta chain described here comes from a study of T-cell reconstitution after alpha-beta-depleted transplantation in children. A TCRbeta library incorporating unique molecular identifiers was prepared. TCRdb used MiXCR to reprocess the PCR reads, holding one entry per CDR3 protein. The sample includes 530,000 or so distinct CDR3 sequences, more than 20% seen only once; the top ten take approximately 33%. The source is a boy under two years old with Wiskott-Aldrich syndrome, due to receive a stem cell transplant. This sample comprised PBMCs, obtained before TCRalphabeta/CD19-depleted stem cell transplant.

Here the CDR3 reads CASSVGPDRRKETQYF. DNA of the CDR3: TGTGCCAGCAGCGTAGGTCCCGACAGACGGAAGGAGACCCAGTACTTC. This chain links TRBV9 with TRBJ2-5, with a tentative D call TRBD1 (5 bases). The ends were cut back, 0 bases at V and 5 bases at J, with 17 bases in the middle. The CDR3 is 16 residues long. CDR1 SGDLS and CDR2 YYNGEE come from the germline V gene.